A selection of T cell receptor beta chains follows, all from one sample in a study of blood T cells in healthy people across ages. TCRdb re-analysed the 5' RACE reads in MiXCR, keeping a single row per CDR3 protein. The data show approximately 700,000 distinct CDR3 sequences, roughly 30% seen once. Sample: blood. The receptors stem from an elderly woman in good health. CDR3s include the opening cysteine and the closing phenylalanine or tryptophan. A D gene is named only where the DNA matches it firmly. Size is stated for part of the rows, as once, few or many counts, or as a class when the clone is expanded.

size: many
V: TRBV7-3
D: TRBD1
J: TRBJ2-5
CDR3: CASSYGTEETQYF
DNA: TGTGCCAGCAGCTATGGGACAGAAGAGACCCAGTACTTC

size: many
V: TRBV20-1
D: .
J: TRBJ1-2
CDR3: CSATLGTVGGYTF
DNA: TGCAGTGCTACCCTAGGGACCGTCGGGGGCTACACCTTC

size: few
V: TRBV5-1
D: TRBD2
J: TRBJ2-7
CDR3: CASGLTGLAGGEQYF
DNA: TGCGCCAGCGGACTCACGGGACTAGCGGGAGGGGAGCAGTACTTC

size: many
V: TRBV11-2
D: .
J: TRBJ2-1
CDR3: CASSPEGGLKQFF
DNA: TGTGCCAGCAGCCCAGAGGGGGGATTGAAGCAGTTCTTC

size: .
V: TRBV9
D: TRBD1
J: TRBJ2-1
CDR3: CASSVATGLGRSPYNVQFF
DNA: TGTGCCAGCAGCGTGGCGACAGGGTTGGGGAGAAGCCCCTACAATGTGCAGTTCTTC

size: few
V: TRBV28
D: .
J: TRBJ1-2
CDR3: CASSLRMENYYTF
DNA: TGTGCCAGCAGTTTACGCATGGAGAATTACTACACCTTC

size: many
V: TRBV9
D: TRBD1
J: TRBJ1-6
CDR3: CASSTREGASSPLHF
DNA: TGTGCCAGCAGCACCCGAGAGGGGGCGAGTTCACCCCTCCACTTT

size: .
V: TRBV5-1
D: .
J: TRBJ2-3
CDR3: CASSEAYTDTQYF
DNA: TGCGCCAGCAGCGAAGCATACACAGATACGCAGTATTTT

size: many
V: TRBV20-1
D: .
J: TRBJ1-5
CDR3: CSADTGQLANQPQHF
DNA: TGCAGTGCTGACACAGGACAGCTAGCCAATCAGCCCCAGCATTTT

size: many
V: TRBV5-6
D: TRBD2
J: TRBJ2-3
CDR3: CASSVIGGSVGTDTQYF
DNA: TGTGCCAGCAGCGTAATCGGGGGGTCGGTCGGCACAGATACGCAGTATTTT

size: many
V: TRBV20-1
D: TRBD2
J: TRBJ2-7
CDR3: CSARKTSGAFSEQYF
DNA: TGCAGTGCCCGGAAGACTAGCGGGGCCTTCAGCGAGCAGTACTTC

size: many
V: TRBV7-9
D: .
J: TRBJ2-1
CDR3: CASSRERRNEQFF
DNA: TGTGCCAGCAGCCGGGAGCGTAGGAATGAGCAGTTCTTC

size: .
V: TRBV5-1
D: TRBD1
J: TRBJ2-7
CDR3: CASSSRTGGGNEQYF
DNA: TGCGCCAGCAGCTCCCGGACAGGGGGAGGAAACGAGCAGTACTTC

size: many
V: TRBV7-2
D: TRBD2
J: TRBJ2-1
CDR3: CASSLRPGGEQFF
DNA: TGTGCCAGCAGCCTCCGACCGGGGGGTGAGCAGTTCTTC

size: few
V: TRBV20-1
D: TRBD1
J: TRBJ2-3
CDR3: CSARALQGRTDTQYF
DNA: TGCAGTGCTAGAGCGTTACAGGGGCGCACAGATACGCAGTATTTT

size: many
V: TRBV20-1
D: TRBD2
J: TRBJ2-5
CDR3: CSAPPAQRGRTSMEETQYF
DNA: TGCAGTGCCCCCCCCGCCCAGCGGGGGCGTACTTCGATGGAAGAGACCCAGTACTTC

size: many
V: TRBV4-3
D: .
J: TRBJ1-4
CDR3: CASSQDRSQFGEKLFF
DNA: TGCGCCAGCAGCCAAGACCGTTCGCAGTTTGGTGAAAAACTGTTTTTT

size: .
V: TRBV5-6
D: .
J: TRBJ2-2
CDR3: CASTESNTYRVSTGELFF
DNA: TGTGCCAGCACAGAATCCAACACCTACAGGGTTTCCACCGGGGAGCTGTTTTTT

size: many
V: TRBV10-3
D: TRBD1
J: TRBJ2-5
CDR3: CAINSGQGEETQYF
DNA: TGTGCCATCAACTCGGGACAGGGGGAAGAGACCCAGTACTTC

size: .
V: TRBV6-4
D: .
J: TRBJ2-7
CDR3: CASKRDTYEQYF
DNA: TGTGCCAGCAAACGGGACACCTACGAGCAGTACTTC

size: .
V: TRBV29-1
D: .
J: TRBJ2-3
CDR3: CSVRGGSTDTQYF
DNA: TGCAGCGTGCGGGGTGGCAGCACAGATACGCAGTATTTT

size: many
V: TRBV6-2/TRBV6-3
D: .
J: TRBJ2-1
CDR3: CASSSGTSRQFF
DNA: TGTGCCAGCAGTTCCGGGACCTCGAGGCAGTTCTTC

size: many
V: TRBV27
D: .
J: TRBJ2-3
CDR3: CASSLQGGHTDTQYF
DNA: TGTGCCAGCAGTTTACAGGGGGGACACACAGATACGCAGTATTTT

size: many
V: TRBV30
D: .
J: TRBJ2-7
CDR3: CAWSRDYEQYF
DNA: TGTGCCTGGAGCAGGGACTACGAGCAGTACTTC